These T cell receptor beta chains were read from a single sample in a study of cytomegalovirus exposure and HLA in healthy donors. The table came from immunoSEQ multiplex PCR; TCRdb's copy has only in-frame clones and leaves some out. The sample includes nearly 200,000 clones, about 87% seen only once; the top ten take 1.3%. Sequencing was carried out using PBMCs. The receptors come from a man aged 25 to 45 in good health and CMV-seronegative. Each CDR3 is given with its conserved first and last residue. Fields, in order: clone size, CDR3 length, V gene, D gene, J gene, CDR3 DNA, CDR3 protein. D genes are given only for firm matches. Size is omitted from some rows. Given values are once, few, many or a class for expanded clones.

-	13	TRBV6-4	-	TRBJ1-6	TGTGCCAGCAGTGAGGAGGTTCGGTCACCCCTCCACTTT	CASSEEVRSPLHF
-	14	TRBV18	-	TRBJ1-1	TGTGCCAGCTCACCAAGGACAGACGCTTTAGAAGCTTTCTTT	CASSPRTDALEAFF
-	14	TRBV6-1	-	TRBJ1-1	TGTGCCAGCAGTACCCGACTACAGGGCGCTGAAGCTTTCTTT	CASSTRLQGAEAFF
-	16	TRBV6-6	TRBD1	TRBJ1-5	TGTGCCAGCAGTTACCCGGGACAGTCTAGCAATCAGCCCCAGCATTTT	CASSYPGQSSNQPQHF
-	16	TRBV10-2	TRBD2	TRBJ2-5	TGCGCCAGCAGCGGGGTTGGAGCGGGGAACCAAGAGACCCAGTACTTC	CASSGVGAGNQETQYF
-	15	TRBV11-1	TRBD1	TRBJ2-3	TGTGCCAGCAGCCTTTTGACAGGGGTGACAGATACGCAGTATTTT	CASSLLTGVTDTQYF
once	17	TRBV5-1	TRBD1	TRBJ2-2	TGCGCCAGCAGCGTAGGCCCCGGAACAGGGGCCACCGGGGAGCTGTTTTTT	CASSVGPGTGATGELFF
few	13	TRBV10-3	TRBD1	TRBJ2-7	TGTGCCATCAGTGAGGCAGGGGGCTCCGAGCAGTACTTC	CAISEAGGSEQYF
-	13	TRBV28	-	TRBJ2-3	TGTGCCAGCAGTTTACGGAGCCCAGATACGCAGTATTTT	CASSLRSPDTQYF
-	15	TRBV9	-	TRBJ2-3	TGTGCCAGCAGCGTAGGTTCAGTAAGCACAGATACGCAGTATTTT	CASSVGSVSTDTQYF
once	15	TRBV5-4	TRBD1	TRBJ2-2	TGTGCCAGCAGCTTGCGACAGGGGGCGCCCGGGGAGCTGTTTTTT	CASSLRQGAPGELFF
-	14	TRBV5-4	-	TRBJ2-7	TGTGCCAGCAGCTCCCGGGACACCTTCTACGAGCAGTACTTC	CASSSRDTFYEQYF
-	16	TRBV5-1	-	TRBJ1-2	TGCGCCAGCAGCTTGACCCCCAGAAGATCCTACTATGGCTACACCTTC	CASSLTPRRSYYGYTF
-	15	TRBV5-1	-	TRBJ2-7	TGCGCCAGCCGATACCCCAAAACAGGGTCGGACGAGCAGTACTTC	CASRYPKTGSDEQYF
-	13	TRBV29-1	-	TRBJ2-5	TGCAGCGTTCCCTTAACACCCATAGAGACCCAGTACTTC	CSVPLTPIETQYF
-	14	TRBV7-2	-	TRBJ1-1	TGTGCCAGCAGCACACTACAGGGGAACACTGAAGCTTTCTTT	CASSTLQGNTEAFF
-	15	TRBV19	-	TRBJ1-3	TGTGCCAGTAGTATGGTCGGTTACTCTGGAAACACCATATATTTT	CASSMVGYSGNTIYF
-	14	TRBV19	-	TRBJ1-2	TGTGCCAGTAGTATAGACCTTTTTTCGTATGGCTACACCTTC	CASSIDLFSYGYTF
once	16	TRBV5-8	TRBD1	TRBJ2-7	TGTGCCAGCAGGGCACACTTCGGGACAGGGATCCTCGAGCAGTACTTC	CASRAHFGTGILEQYF
-	13	TRBV30	-	TRBJ2-4	TGTGCCTGGGGACACTTAGCCAAAAACATTCAGTACTTC	CAWGHLAKNIQYF
-	16	TRBV19	TRBD2	TRBJ2-1	TGTGCCAGTAGTATAGTGGCGGGAGGCCTGTACAATGAGCAGTTCTTC	CASSIVAGGLYNEQFF
-	14	TRBV11-2	-	TRBJ1-5	TGTGCCAGCAGCCCAACCCGGAGCGGCCAGCCCCAGCATTTT	CASSPTRSGQPQHF
-	15	TRBV28	-	TRBJ1-5	TGTGCCAGCAGTTTAGGGTCAGGGCCCAATCAGCCCCAGCATTTT	CASSLGSGPNQPQHF
-	16	TRBV4-1	TRBD1	TRBJ1-2	TGCGCCAGCAGCCCCCGTCGTTCGAGACAGGGGGCCGTCTACACCTTC	CASSPRRSRQGAVYTF
-	15	TRBV28	TRBD1	TRBJ1-1	TGTGCCAGCAGTTTAGGATCACAGGGGGCCCCTGAAGCTTTCTTT	CASSLGSQGAPEAFF
-	17	TRBV4-1	-	TRBJ2-7	TGCGCCAGCAGCCAAGCCGCCCCCCCCAGGGGACCCTACGAGCAGTACTTC	CASSQAAPPRGPYEQYF
-	14	TRBV10-2	-	TRBJ1-5	TGCGCCAGCAGTTTACAGGGAGGCAATCAGCCCCAGCATTTT	CASSLQGGNQPQHF
once	15	TRBV14	TRBD1	TRBJ2-7	TGTGCCAGCAGCCAAGATCGGATAGGACAGGGGATTCACGACTTC	CASSQDRIGQGIHDF
-	15	TRBV19	TRBD2	TRBJ2-1	TGTGCCAGTGGAGCGACTAGCGGGGCCTACAATGAGCAGTTCTTC	CASGATSGAYNEQFF
-	14	TRBV6-6	-	TRBJ1-5	TGTGCCAGCAGTTACTCGGGCAGCAATCAGCCCCAGCATTTT	CASSYSGSNQPQHF
once	15	TRBV5-6	-	TRBJ2-5	TGTGCCAGCAGCGGATACAGGGGAGGCCAAGAGACCCAGTACTTC	CASSGYRGGQETQYF
-	14	TRBV7-2	-	TRBJ1-1	TGTGCCAGCAGCCCCACTATTGAGAACACTGAAGCTTTCTTT	CASSPTIENTEAFF
-	14	TRBV6-5	TRBD1	TRBJ1-3	TGTGCCAGCCAGGGGGTCCCCTCTGGAAACACCATATATTTT	CASQGVPSGNTIYF
-	17	TRBV5-1	TRBD1	TRBJ1-2	TGCGCCAGCAGCCCCGCCGGGTTCTCCGGGACAGGGGATGGCTACACCTTC	CASSPAGFSGTGDGYTF
-	15	TRBV6-5	TRBD1	TRBJ1-2	TGTGCCAGCAGTCACCGGACAGGGGGAAACTATGGCTACACCTTC	CASSHRTGGNYGYTF
-	15	TRBV15	TRBD1	TRBJ1-1	TGTGCCACCAGCAGAGGGACAGGGAGGAACACTGAAGCTTTCTTT	CATSRGTGRNTEAFF
-	18	TRBV9	TRBD2	TRBJ2-2	TGTGCCAGCAGCGTTCGGCTGGCGGGAGGGGGGAACACCGGGGAGCTGTTTTTT	CASSVRLAGGGNTGELFF
-	13	TRBV2	-	TRBJ2-1	TGTGCCAGCACAGGGGACCCCTACAATGAGCAGTTCTTC	CASTGDPYNEQFF
-	10	TRBV2	-	TRBJ2-1	TGTGCCAGCAGTTCACACGAGCAGTTCTTC	CASSSHEQFF
-	13	TRBV5-6	-	TRBJ2-4	TGTGCCAGCTGCACATTAACGGGAAACATTCAGTACTTC	CASCTLTGNIQYF
once	15	TRBV15	TRBD2	TRBJ2-3	TGTGCCACCAGCAGAGAAAATCCCGGGAGGGATACGCAGTATTTT	CATSRENPGRDTQYF
-	12	TRBV6-1	-	TRBJ2-2	TGTGCCAGCAGTGCGGGGAACGGGGAGCTGTTTTTT	CASSAGNGELFF
once	14	TRBV7-9	-	TRBJ2-2	TGTGCCAGCAGCTTTTCGGGTAACACCGGGGAGCTGTTTTTT	CASSFSGNTGELFF
-	14	TRBV28	-	TRBJ1-2	TGTGCCAGCAGTAGTTTGGGGGCGGACTATGGCTACACCTTC	CASSSLGADYGYTF
once	12	TRBV7-2	-	TRBJ1-2	TGTGCCAGCAGCTTCCGAACAGATGGCTACACCTTC	CASSFRTDGYTF
-	14	TRBV7-2	TRBD1	TRBJ1-5	TGTGCCAGCAGCTTATCCGGGACAGATCAGCCCCAGCATTTT	CASSLSGTDQPQHF
-	14	TRBV9	-	TRBJ1-5	TGTGCCAGCAGCGTAGGTATTACTAATCAGCCCCAGCATTTT	CASSVGITNQPQHF
-	14	TRBV6-8	TRBD1	TRBJ2-2	TGTGCCAGCAGCTATACAGGGGGCAAGTCGGAGCTGTTTTTT	CASSYTGGKSELFF